This T cell receptor beta chain was identified in a study of blood T cell repertoires in COVID-19. V lost 1 base, J lost 2 bases, and 12 bases lay in between. This CDR3 comprises 15 residues. In germline, CDR1 is SNHLY, CDR2 FYNNEI. Clones were sequenced by immunoSEQ multiplex PCR, and TCRdb holds only the in-frame ones, with some missing. The table lists more than 85,000 clones, roughly 85% of them singletons. The sequence came from a woman aged 55-69 years with acute or convalescent COVID-19. Sequences were obtained from peripheral blood. The chain combines TRBV2 with TRBJ2-7, with D unresolved. The CDR3 spells CASSEGFTGTYEQYF. The CDR3, as DNA: TGTGCCAGCAGTGAAGGCTTCACTGGTACCTACGAGCAGTACTTC. Filled out from reference TRBV2 and TRBJ2-7, the complete variable domain reads EPEVTQTPSHQVTQMGQEVILRCVPISNHLYFYWYRQILGQKVEFLVSFYNNEISEKSEIFDDQFSVERPDGSNFTLKIRSTKLEDSAMYFCASSEGFTGTYEQYFGPGTRLTVT.